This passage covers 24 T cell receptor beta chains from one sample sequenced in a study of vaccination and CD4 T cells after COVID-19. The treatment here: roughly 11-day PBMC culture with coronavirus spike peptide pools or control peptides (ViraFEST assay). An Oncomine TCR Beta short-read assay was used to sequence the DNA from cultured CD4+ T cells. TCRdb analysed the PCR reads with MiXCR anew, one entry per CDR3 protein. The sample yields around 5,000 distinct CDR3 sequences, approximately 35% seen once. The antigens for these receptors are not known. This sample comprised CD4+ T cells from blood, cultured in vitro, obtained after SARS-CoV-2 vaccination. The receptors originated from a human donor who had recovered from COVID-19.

The CDR3 DNA reads as TGTGCCAGCAGCTCTCGTGCGGCAAGGGATACGCAGTATTTT. Translating it yields CASSSRAARDTQYF. The chain employs TRBV7-2 and TRBJ2-3; no clear D gene. V was pared by 4 bases and J by 6 bases, with 14 bases between. The CDR3 loop spans 14 amino acids. Germline values: CDR1 SGHTA, CDR2 FQGNSA.

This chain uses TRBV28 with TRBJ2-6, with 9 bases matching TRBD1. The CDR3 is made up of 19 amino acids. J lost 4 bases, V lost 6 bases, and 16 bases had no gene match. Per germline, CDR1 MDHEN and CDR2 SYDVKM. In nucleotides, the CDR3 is TGTGCCAGCAGCCGACCCGGGACAGGGATTTTAGGGGGGGCCAACGTCCTGACTTTC. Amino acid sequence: CASSRPGTGILGGANVLTF.

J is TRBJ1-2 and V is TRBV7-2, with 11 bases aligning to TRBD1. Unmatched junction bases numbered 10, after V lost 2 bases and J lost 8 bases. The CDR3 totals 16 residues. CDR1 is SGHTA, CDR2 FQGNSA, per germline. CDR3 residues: CASSLPPRTGGSGYTF. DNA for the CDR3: TGTGCCAGCAGCTTACCCCCCAGGACAGGGGGCTCCGGCTACACCTTC.

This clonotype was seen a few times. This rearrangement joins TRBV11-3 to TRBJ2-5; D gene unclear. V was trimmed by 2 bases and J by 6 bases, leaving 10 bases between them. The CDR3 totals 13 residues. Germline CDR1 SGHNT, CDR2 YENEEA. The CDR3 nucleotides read TGTGCCAGCAGCTTAATCCTGTGGAAGACCCAGTACTTC. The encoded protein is CASSLILWKTQYF.

The CDR3 nucleotides are TGCAGCGTTGAGATGGGACCAACGAACACCGGGGAGCTGTTTTTT. This gives the protein CSVEMGPTNTGELFF. The chain has TRBV29-1 and TRBJ2-2; D may correspond to TRBD1 or TRBD2 (5 bases each). This CDR3 contains 15 residues. The V end lost 3 bases, the J end lost 0 bases, and 11 bases lay between the germline ends. CDR1 SQVTM and CDR2 ANQGSEA come from the germline V gene.

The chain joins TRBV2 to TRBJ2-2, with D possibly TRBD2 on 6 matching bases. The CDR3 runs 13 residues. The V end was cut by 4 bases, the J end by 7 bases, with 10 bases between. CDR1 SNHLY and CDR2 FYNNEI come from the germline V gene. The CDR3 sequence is CASSGGRDGELFF. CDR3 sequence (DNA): TGTGCCAGCAGTGGCGGGCGGGACGGGGAGCTGTTTTTT. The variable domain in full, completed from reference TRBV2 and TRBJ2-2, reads EPEVTQTPSHQVTQMGQEVILRCVPISNHLYFYWYRQILGQKVEFLVSFYNNEISEKSEIFDDQFSVERPDGSNFTLKIRSTKLEDSAMYFCASSGGRDGELFFGEGSRLTVL.

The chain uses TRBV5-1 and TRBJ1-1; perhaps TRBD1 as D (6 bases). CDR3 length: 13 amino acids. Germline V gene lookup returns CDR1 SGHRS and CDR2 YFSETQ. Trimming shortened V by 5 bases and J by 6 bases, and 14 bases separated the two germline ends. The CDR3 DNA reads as TGCGCCAGCAGTACCGGGGCAGGGGCTGAAGCTTTCTTT. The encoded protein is CASSTGAGAEAFF.

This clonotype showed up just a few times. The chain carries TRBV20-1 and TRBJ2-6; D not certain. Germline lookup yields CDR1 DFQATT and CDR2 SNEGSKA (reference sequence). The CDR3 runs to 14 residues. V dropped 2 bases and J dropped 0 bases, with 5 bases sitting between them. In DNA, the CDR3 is TGCAGTGCTAGACCCAGCTCTGGGGCCAACGTCCTGACTTTC. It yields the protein CSARPSSGANVLTF.

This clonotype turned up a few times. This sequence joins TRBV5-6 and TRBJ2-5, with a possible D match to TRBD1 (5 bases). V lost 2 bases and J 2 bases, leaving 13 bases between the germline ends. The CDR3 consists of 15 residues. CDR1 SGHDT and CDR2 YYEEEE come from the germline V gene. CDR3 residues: CASSLLTDPQETQYF. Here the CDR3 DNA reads TGTGCCAGCAGCTTACTGACAGACCCACAAGAGACCCAGTACTTC. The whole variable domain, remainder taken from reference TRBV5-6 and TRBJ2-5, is DAGVTQSPTHLIKTRGQQVTLRCSPKSGHDTVSWYQQALGQGPQFIFQYYEEEERQRGNFPDRFSGHQFPNYSSELNVNALLLGDSALYLCASSLLTDPQETQYFGPGTRLLVL.

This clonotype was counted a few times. Here the CDR3 DNA reads TGCGCCAGCAGTGAGTGGACTGCAAATTCACCCCTCCACTTT. It specifies CASSEWTANSPLHF. The chain links TRBV10-1 to TRBJ1-6; no reliable D call. This CDR3 is built from 14 residues. The germline gives CDR1 WNHNN, CDR2 SYGVQD (reference sequence). Trimming cost V 1 base and J 7 bases, with 8 bases left between them.

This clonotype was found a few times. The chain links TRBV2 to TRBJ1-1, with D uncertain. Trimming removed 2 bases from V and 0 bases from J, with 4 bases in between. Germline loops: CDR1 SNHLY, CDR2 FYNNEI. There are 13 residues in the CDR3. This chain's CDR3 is CASSERVNTEAFF. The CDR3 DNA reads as TGTGCCAGCAGTGAAAGGGTGAACACTGAAGCTTTCTTT.

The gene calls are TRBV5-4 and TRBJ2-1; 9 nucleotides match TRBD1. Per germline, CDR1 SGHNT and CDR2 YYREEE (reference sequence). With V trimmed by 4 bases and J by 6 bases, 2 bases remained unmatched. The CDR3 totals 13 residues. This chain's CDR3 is CASSLTGGNEQFF. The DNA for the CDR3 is TGTGCCAGCAGCCTGACAGGGGGCAATGAGCAGTTCTTC.

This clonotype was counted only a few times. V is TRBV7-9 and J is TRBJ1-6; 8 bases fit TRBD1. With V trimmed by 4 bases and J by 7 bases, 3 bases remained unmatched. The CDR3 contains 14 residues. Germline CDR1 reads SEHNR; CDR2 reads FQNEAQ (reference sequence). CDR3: CASSSTGENSPLHF. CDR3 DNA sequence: TGTGCCAGCAGCTCGACAGGGGAAAATTCACCCCTCCACTTT.

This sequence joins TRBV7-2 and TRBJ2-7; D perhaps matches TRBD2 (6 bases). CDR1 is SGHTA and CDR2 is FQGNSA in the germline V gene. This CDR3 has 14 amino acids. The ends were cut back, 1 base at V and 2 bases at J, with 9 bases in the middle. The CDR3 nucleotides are TGTGCCAGCAGCTTAGTACTAGCAGCCTACGAGCAGTACTTC. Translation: CASSLVLAAYEQYF. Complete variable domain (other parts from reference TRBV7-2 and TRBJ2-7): GAGVSQSPSNKVTEKGKDVELRCDPISGHTALYWYRQSLGQGLEFLIYFQGNSAPDKSGLPSDRFSAERTGGSVSTLTIQRTQQEDSAVYLCASSLVLAAYEQYFGPGTRLTVT.

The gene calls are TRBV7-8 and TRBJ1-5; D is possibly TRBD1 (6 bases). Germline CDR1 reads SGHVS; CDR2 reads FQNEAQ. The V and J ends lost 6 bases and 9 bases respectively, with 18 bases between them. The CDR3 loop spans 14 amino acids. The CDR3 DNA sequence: TGTGCCAGCAGTCCAATACAGGGCGTTATGCCCCAGCATTTT. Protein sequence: CASSPIQGVMPQHF.

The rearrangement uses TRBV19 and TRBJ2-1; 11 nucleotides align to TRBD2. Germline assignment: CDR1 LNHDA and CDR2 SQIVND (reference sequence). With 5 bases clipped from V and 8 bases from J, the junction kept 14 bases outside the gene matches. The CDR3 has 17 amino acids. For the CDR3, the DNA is TGTGCCAGTAGTTCCAGGAGTACTAGCGGGAGTATCGATGAGCAGTTCTTC. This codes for CASSSRSTSGSIDEQFF.

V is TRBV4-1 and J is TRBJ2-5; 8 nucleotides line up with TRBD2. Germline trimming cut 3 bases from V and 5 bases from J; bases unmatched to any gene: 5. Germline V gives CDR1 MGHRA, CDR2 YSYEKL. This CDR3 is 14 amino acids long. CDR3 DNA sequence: TGCGCCAGCAGCCATGGCGGGAGGAAGGAGACCCAGTACTTC. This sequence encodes CASSHGGRKETQYF.

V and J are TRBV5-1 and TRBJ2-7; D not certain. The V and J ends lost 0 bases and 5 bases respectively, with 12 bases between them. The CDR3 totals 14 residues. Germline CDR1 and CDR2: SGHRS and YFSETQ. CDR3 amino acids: CASSLGPSNHEQYF. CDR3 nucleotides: TGCGCCAGCAGCTTGGGCCCATCAAATCACGAGCAGTACTTC.

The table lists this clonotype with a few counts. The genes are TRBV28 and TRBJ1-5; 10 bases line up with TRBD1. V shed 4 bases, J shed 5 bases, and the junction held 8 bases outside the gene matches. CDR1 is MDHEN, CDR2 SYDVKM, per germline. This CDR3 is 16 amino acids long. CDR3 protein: CASSSPGTGVYQPQHF. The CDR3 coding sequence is TGTGCCAGCAGTTCTCCCGGGACAGGGGTCTATCAGCCCCAGCATTTT.

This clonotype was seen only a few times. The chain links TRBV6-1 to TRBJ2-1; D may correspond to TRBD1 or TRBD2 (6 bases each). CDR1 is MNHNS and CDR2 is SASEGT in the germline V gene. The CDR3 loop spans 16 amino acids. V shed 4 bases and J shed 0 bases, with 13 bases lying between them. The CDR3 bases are TGTGCCAGCAGTGGGAGGGGGGTGAGCTCCTACAATGAGCAGTTCTTC. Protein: CASSGRGVSSYNEQFF.

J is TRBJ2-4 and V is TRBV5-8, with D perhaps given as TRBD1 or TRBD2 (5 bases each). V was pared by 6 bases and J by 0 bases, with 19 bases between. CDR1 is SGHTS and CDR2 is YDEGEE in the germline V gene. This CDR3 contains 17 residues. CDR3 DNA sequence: TGTGCCAGCACCGTACGGGGACCCAGACTAGCCAAAAACATTCAGTACTTC. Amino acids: CASTVRGPRLAKNIQYF.

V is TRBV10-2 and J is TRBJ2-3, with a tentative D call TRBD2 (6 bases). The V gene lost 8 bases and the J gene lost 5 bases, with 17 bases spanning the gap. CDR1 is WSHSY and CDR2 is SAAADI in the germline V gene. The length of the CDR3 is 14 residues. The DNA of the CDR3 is TGCGCCAGCGTCGGGACTCTCCCCGGAGATACGCAGTATTTT. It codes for CASVGTLPGDTQYF.

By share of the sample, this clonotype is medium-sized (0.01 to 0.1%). The CDR3 bases are TGTGCCAGCAGTGGAGAGGGGGACCTCTCCTACGAGCAGTACTTC. This gives the protein CASSGEGDLSYEQYF. This chain links TRBV2 with TRBJ2-7, with D tentatively TRBD1 (6 bases). The germline CDR1 and CDR2 sequences are SNHLY and FYNNEI. CDR3 length equals 15 residues. The ends were cut back, 4 bases at V and 0 bases at J, with 13 bases in the middle.

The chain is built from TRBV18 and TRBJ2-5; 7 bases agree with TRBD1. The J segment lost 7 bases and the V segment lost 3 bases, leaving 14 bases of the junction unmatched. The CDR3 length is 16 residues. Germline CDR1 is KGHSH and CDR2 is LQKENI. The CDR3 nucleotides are TGTGCCAGCTCACCCATCCCGACAGGGTGGTTGGTGACCCAGTACTTC. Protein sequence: CASSPIPTGWLVTQYF.